Listed below are T cell receptor beta chains from one sample, sequenced in a study of CD4 T cells in relation to SARS-CoV-2 and coronaviruses. No antigen has been identified for these receptors. TCRdb's table, derived via immunoSEQ multiplex PCR, lists solely in-frame clones and lacks some. The data contain tens of thousands of clones, around four fifths of them singletons. Sequenced: CD4+ T cells from PBMCs, cultured in vitro. These receptors were obtained from a human donor in good health. The CDR3 runs from the conserved cysteine through the conserved F or W. D genes are given only for firm matches. For some rows the clone size is stated as once, few or many, or as a class when expanded; others skip it.

D gene	V gene	clone size	J gene	CDR3 protein	CDR3 DNA
TRBD1	TRBV5-6	.	TRBJ2-7	CASSSPARDRGLYEQYF	TGTGCCAGCAGCTCGCCCGCCCGGGACAGGGGGCTATACGAGCAGTACTTC
.	TRBV30	.	TRBJ2-5	CAWSAVERGETQYF	TGTGCCTGGAGTGCCGTTGAGAGGGGTGAGACCCAGTACTTC
.	TRBV23-1	.	TRBJ2-5	CASSPATETQYF	TGCGCCAGCAGTCCGGCGACGGAGACCCAGTACTTC
.	TRBV5-1	.	TRBJ1-5	CASSRMEGQPQHF	TGCGCCAGCAGCCGTATGGAGGGCCAGCCCCAGCATTTT
.	TRBV4-1	.	TRBJ2-1	CASSQVPLSGPGRVEQFF	TGCGCCAGCAGCCAAGTTCCCCTTTCCGGGCCGGGGAGAGTTGAGCAGTTCTTC
TRBD2	TRBV14	.	TRBJ2-2	CASSGLERSTGELFF	TGTGCCAGCAGCGGACTAGAAAGAAGCACCGGGGAGCTGTTTTTT
TRBD1	TRBV11-2	once	TRBJ1-2	CASSLQGQGSGYTF	TGTGCCAGCAGCCTCCAGGGACAGGGCTCCGGCTACACCTTC
TRBD1	TRBV3-1/TRBV3-2	.	TRBJ1-1	CASSHGTVTEAFF	TGTGCCAGCAGCCACGGGACAGTCACTGAAGCTTTCTTT
TRBD1	TRBV5-6	.	TRBJ1-1	CASSLGGTGNTEAFF	TGTGCCAGCAGCTTGGGAGGGACAGGGAACACTGAAGCTTTCTTT
.	TRBV6-1	.	TRBJ1-5	CASSEGGSRQPQHF	TGTGCCAGCAGTGAAGGAGGGTCGCGTCAGCCCCAGCATTTT
.	TRBV28	.	TRBJ1-1	CASSLRRTGTEAFF	TGTGCCAGCAGTTTGCGCAGGACGGGGACTGAAGCTTTCTTT
TRBD1	TRBV7-6	once	TRBJ2-3	CASSRTTGGRADTQYF	TGTGCCAGCAGCCGTACGACAGGGGGCCGAGCAGATACGCAGTATTTT
.	TRBV5-5	few	TRBJ2-7	CASSLARLYEQYF	TGTGCCAGCAGCTTGGCCAGGCTCTACGAGCAGTACTTC
.	TRBV6-5	.	TRBJ2-7	CASSYSATRPVYEQYF	TGTGCCAGCAGTTACTCAGCAACCCGCCCCGTCTACGAGCAGTACTTC
.	TRBV11-1	.	TRBJ2-3	CASSLAADTQYF	TGTGCCAGCAGCTTAGCGGCAGATACGCAGTATTTT
.	TRBV3-1/TRBV3-2	.	TRBJ1-3	CASSQDPYDRISGNTIYF	TGTGCCAGCAGCCAAGATCCGTATGACAGAATCTCTGGAAACACCATATATTTT
.	TRBV3-1/TRBV3-2	few	TRBJ2-2	CASSQDPRQGLTELFF	TGTGCCAGCAGCCAAGATCCGAGACAGGGACTAACGGAGCTGTTTTTT
TRBD2	TRBV19	.	TRBJ2-3	CASSKLQAGGGTDTQYF	TGTGCCAGTAGTAAACTCCAAGCGGGAGGTGGTACAGATACGCAGTATTTT
TRBD2	TRBV18	.	TRBJ2-7	CASSPYLGGSLEQYF	TGTGCCAGCTCACCGTACTTGGGAGGGTCCCTGGAGCAGTACTTC
.	TRBV7-8	.	TRBJ1-2	CASSLPAVSNYGYTF	TGTGCCAGCAGCTTACCCGCCGTCTCTAACTATGGCTACACCTTC
.	TRBV5-8	.	TRBJ2-3	CASTRGVVDTQYF	TGTGCCAGCACCCGAGGGGTGGTGGATACGCAGTATTTT
.	TRBV11-2	.	TRBJ2-5	CASSVPGRKETQYF	TGTGCCAGCAGCGTTCCGGGACGGAAAGAGACCCAGTACTTC
TRBD1	TRBV6-5	few	TRBJ2-7	CASFGQGLYEQYF	TGTGCCAGCTTCGGACAGGGGCTCTACGAGCAGTACTTC
TRBD1	TRBV7-3	.	TRBJ1-2	CASSRDRGGGYTF	TGTGCCAGCAGCCGAGACAGGGGGGGAGGCTACACCTTC
.	TRBV3-1/TRBV3-2	.	TRBJ2-3	CASSQRGRADTQYF	TGTGCCAGCAGCCAAAGGGGGAGGGCAGATACGCAGTATTTT
.	TRBV3-1/TRBV3-2	.	TRBJ1-1	CASSQSWRAMNTEAFF	TGTGCCAGCAGCCAAAGTTGGAGGGCCATGAACACTGAAGCTTTCTTT
.	TRBV21-1	.	TRBJ2-1	CASSKTRPKISYNEQFF	TGTGCCAGCAGCAAAACGAGACCAAAGATCTCCTACAATGAGCAGTTCTTC
.	TRBV6-1	.	TRBJ2-5	CASSEMGGRGETQYF	TGTGCCAGCAGTGAAATGGGGGGCAGGGGAGAGACCCAGTACTTC
.	TRBV6-5	.	TRBJ1-2	CASRPGRGYGYTF	TGTGCCAGCAGGCCGGGACGGGGCTATGGCTACACCTTC
.	TRBV10-3	once	TRBJ1-2	CAISEFERSYGYTF	TGTGCCATCAGTGAGTTTGAAAGGAGCTATGGCTACACCTTC
.	TRBV19	.	TRBJ2-1	CASSIIGRADEQFF	TGTGCCAGTAGTATTATCGGCAGGGCGGATGAGCAGTTCTTC
.	TRBV28	.	TRBJ2-1	CASSFLPPRVSYNEQFF	TGTGCCAGCAGTTTCTTACCCCCCAGGGTTTCCTACAATGAGCAGTTCTTC
TRBD1	TRBV30	.	TRBJ1-5	CAWSKGARIGGSNQPQHF	TGTGCCTGGAGTAAGGGGGCGCGTATTGGGGGTAGCAATCAGCCCCAGCATTTT
.	TRBV15	.	TRBJ2-3	CATSRVAGFTDTQYF	TGTGCCACCAGCAGAGTTGCAGGGTTCACAGATACGCAGTATTTT
.	TRBV20-1	.	TRBJ2-1	CSASFRERSYNEQFF	TGCAGTGCTAGTTTTCGGGAGAGGTCCTACAATGAGCAGTTCTTC
TRBD1	TRBV5-1	.	TRBJ1-2	CASSPGQGSVGGYTF	TGCGCCAGCAGCCCGGGACAGGGGTCTGTTGGTGGCTACACCTTC
.	TRBV6-2/TRBV6-3	.	TRBJ2-2	CASSYPGELFF	TGTGCCAGCAGTTACCCCGGGGAGCTGTTTTTT
.	TRBV11-3	.	TRBJ2-1	CASSLSGGSRNEQFF	TGTGCCAGCAGCTTATCGGGGGGCTCCCGGAATGAGCAGTTCTTC
.	TRBV6-5	.	TRBJ1-5	CASSTNQPQHF	TGTGCCAGCAGTACTAATCAGCCCCAGCATTTT
TRBD1	TRBV25-1	.	TRBJ2-7	CASRKTGGSSYEQYF	TGTGCCAGCAGAAAGACAGGGGGGAGCTCCTACGAGCAGTACTTC
TRBD2	TRBV28	.	TRBJ2-7	CASSFAASGSYEQYF	TGTGCCAGCAGTTTCGCGGCTAGCGGTTCCTACGAGCAGTACTTC
.	TRBV12-5	.	TRBJ2-2	CASGLVLGGPGELFF	TGTGCTAGTGGTTTGGTCCTGGGGGGGCCCGGGGAGCTGTTTTTT
.	TRBV27	.	TRBJ1-5	CASRGGDQPQHF	TGTGCCAGCAGGGGAGGAGATCAGCCCCAGCATTTT
TRBD1	TRBV15	.	TRBJ1-4	CATSELFRDRGEKLFF	TGTGCCACCAGCGAACTTTTCAGGGACAGGGGTGAAAAACTGTTTTTT
.	TRBV9	.	TRBJ2-7	CASSSGPGSYEQYF	TGTGCCAGCAGCTCAGGACCAGGCTCCTACGAGCAGTACTTC
.	TRBV19	.	TRBJ1-4	CASSTIKPGPKEGKLFF	TGTGCCAGTAGTACCATAAAACCGGGGCCTAAAGAAGGAAAACTGTTTTTT
.	TRBV9	.	TRBJ2-6	CASSVGGGRFSGANVLTF	TGTGCCAGCAGCGTAGGAGGGGGACGGTTCTCTGGGGCCAACGTCCTGACTTTC
TRBD1	TRBV18	.	TRBJ1-1	CASSPRTGGDTEAFF	TGTGCCAGCTCACCGAGGACAGGGGGGGACACTGAAGCTTTCTTT
.	TRBV5-1	large	TRBJ1-6	CASNPGGLDSPLHF	TGCGCCAGCAACCCCGGGGGGTTGGATTCACCCCTCCACTTT
.	TRBV19	.	TRBJ1-5	CATGGGGGQPQHF	TGTGCCACCGGCGGGGGGGGAGGTCAGCCCCAGCATTTT
TRBD1	TRBV10-3	.	TRBJ2-7	CAIRGDSSSYEQYF	TGTGCCATCAGAGGGGACAGTTCCTCCTACGAGCAGTACTTC
.	TRBV4-1	.	TRBJ1-2	CASSQDPRGTNYGYTF	TGCGCCAGCAGCCAAGACCCCCGGGGGACAAACTATGGCTACACCTTC